In its sample, the clone carrying this T cell receptor beta chain was seen a few times. The source of the sample is a study of blood T cell repertoires in COVID-19. As for the study in general: Samples came from the United States, Italy and Spain, spanning acute and convalescent COVID-19. PBMCs, B-cell-depleted T cells, or T cells were the source of the cDNA or gDNA that made up the material.

Under the authors' procedure: The authors estimated nucleated cell counts from reference gene primer amplification. Produced via immunoSEQ multiplex PCR; TCRdb's table is partial and in-frame only. The D gene and trimming were derived from the DNA, and the V and J assignments and clone size from that table. The sample carries roughly 68,000 clones, 70% to 85% recorded once. Trimming took 1 base from V and 2 from J, leaving 12 bases between them. This CDR3 spans 15 amino acids. CDR1 is SGHTA and CDR2 is FQGNSA in the germline V gene. The chain combines TRBV7-2 with TRBJ2-7; TRBD2 might be the D (6 bases). The sequenced material came from peripheral blood. The sequence derives from an elderly man with active COVID-19. Here the CDR3 DNA reads TGTGCCAGCAGCTTAGGCGGGACTCGAACCTACGAGCAGTACTTC. Protein product: CASSLGGTRTYEQYF.